Here is one TCR beta chain with its context. Its antigen is currently unknown. This sample was taken from a study of beta chain features in type 1 diabetes. As for the study in general: All samples together contributed more than 90,000,000 sorted cells for examination.

General observations from the study: Reduced insertions and increased deletions marked VDJ junctions in type 1 diabetes patients. The cDNA sequencing approach could over-represent high-TCR-expressing cells. Shortening of TCRB CDR3s, moderate but significant, appeared in all four CD4+ subsets of Type 1 diabetes patients.

This CDR3 has 14 residues. Germline V gives CDR1 SGHNT, CDR2 YENEEA. The junction had 2 bases not matched to a gene; V was cut back by 5 bases and J by 5 bases. Expressed TCRB transcripts got sequenced, as all isolated RNA was reverse transcribed. Clones were read by immunoSEQ multiplex PCR, and TCRdb kept only the in-frame ones, dropping some. This table has under 200,000 clones, 7.5% to 9.5% appearing once. This rearrangement joins TRBV11-3 to TRBJ2-1; 11 nucleotides line up with TRBD2. This TCR was recovered from a woman between 18 and 29 years old with type 1 diabetes. Material: central memory CD4+ T cells from blood. Here the CDR3 DNA reads TGTGCCAGCAGCCAGGGACTAGCGGACAATGAGCAGTTCTTC. Amino acid sequence: CASSQGLADNEQFF.